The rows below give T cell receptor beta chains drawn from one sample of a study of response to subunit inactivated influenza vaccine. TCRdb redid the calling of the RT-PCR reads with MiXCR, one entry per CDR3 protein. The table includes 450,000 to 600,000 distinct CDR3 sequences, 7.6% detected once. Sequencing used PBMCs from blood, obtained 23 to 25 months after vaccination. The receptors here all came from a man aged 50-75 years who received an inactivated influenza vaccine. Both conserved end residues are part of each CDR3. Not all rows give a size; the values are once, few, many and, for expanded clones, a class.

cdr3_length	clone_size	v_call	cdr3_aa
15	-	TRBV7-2	CASSSAKGQGTEAFF
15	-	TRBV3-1	CASSFGTSGSFEQYF
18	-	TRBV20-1	CSARDGLAGGQSADTQYF
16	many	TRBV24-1	CATSEPSGRGTDTQYF
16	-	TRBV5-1	CASSADRGRVNTEAFF
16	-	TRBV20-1	CSARAVGQGLSDTQYF
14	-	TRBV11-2	CASSLSQRGLGYTF
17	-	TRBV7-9	CASSDPSGSVGANVLTF
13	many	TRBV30	CAWSAGINSPLHF
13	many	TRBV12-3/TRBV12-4	CASSLAFGYEQYF
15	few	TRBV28	CASRSLAGAADTQYF
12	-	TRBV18	CASSRGQAEAFF
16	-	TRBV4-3	CASSQAGDSYNSPLHF
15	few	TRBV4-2	CASSQERLHTGELFF
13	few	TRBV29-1	CSFSGNTYNEQFF
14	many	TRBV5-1	CASSLDRGNYEQYF
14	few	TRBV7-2	CASSLAPEGEGQYF
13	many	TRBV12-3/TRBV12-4	CASSLAGVQGYTF
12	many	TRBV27	CASSTPNSEQFF
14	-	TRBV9	CASSPGGAVNEQYF
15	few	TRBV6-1	CASRRLAGMQETQYF
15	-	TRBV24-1	CATSDSFVQQETQYF